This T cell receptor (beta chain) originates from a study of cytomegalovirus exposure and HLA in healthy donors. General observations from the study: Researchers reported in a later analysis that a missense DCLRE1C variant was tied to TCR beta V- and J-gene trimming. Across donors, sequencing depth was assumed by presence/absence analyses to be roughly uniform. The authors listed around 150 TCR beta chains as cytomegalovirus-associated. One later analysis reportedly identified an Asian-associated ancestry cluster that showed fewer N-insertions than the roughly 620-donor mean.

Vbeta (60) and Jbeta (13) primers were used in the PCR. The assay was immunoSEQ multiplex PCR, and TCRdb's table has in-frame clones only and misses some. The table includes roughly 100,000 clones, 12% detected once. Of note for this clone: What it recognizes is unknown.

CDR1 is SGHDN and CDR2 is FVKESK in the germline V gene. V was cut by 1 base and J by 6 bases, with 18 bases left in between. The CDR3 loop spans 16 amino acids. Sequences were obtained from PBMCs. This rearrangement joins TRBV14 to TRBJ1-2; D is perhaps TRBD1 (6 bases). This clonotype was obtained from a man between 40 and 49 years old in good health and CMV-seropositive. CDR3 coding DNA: TGTGCCAGCAGCCAAGCGGCCCTACAGGGAAGTAATGGCTACACCTTC. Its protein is CASSQAALQGSNGYTF. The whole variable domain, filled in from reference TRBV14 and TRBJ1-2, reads EAGVTQFPSHSVIEKGQTVTLRCDPISGHDNLYWYRRVMGKEIKFLLHFVKESKQDESGMPNNRFLAERTGGTYSTLKVQPAELEDSGVYFCASSQAALQGSNGYTFGSGTRLTVV.